These 4 T cell receptor beta chains share one sample of origin, sequenced in a study of blood T cells in healthy people across ages. With a J-beta primer mix and a sample-barcoded 5' primer, a second PCR ran about 6 to 11 cycles. TCRdb analysed the 5' RACE reads with MiXCR anew, one entry per CDR3 protein. The repertoire includes 800,000 to 950,000 distinct CDR3 sequences, roughly 28% of them detected once, and around 9.6% sits in the top ten. The same specimen was also included in a second study, on T cells of mothers and their children.

The sample comprised blood. The receptors originated from a woman in her thirties or forties in good health.

The gene calls are TRBV4-1 and TRBJ1-5; the D is unclear. The CDR3 runs to 15 residues. V gave up 0 bases and J gave up 5 bases, with 11 bases separating them. Germline assignment: CDR1 MGHRA and CDR2 YSYEKL. This CDR3 is CASSQDESGDQPQHF. CDR3 bases: TGCGCCAGCAGCCAAGATGAGAGCGGCGATCAGCCCCAGCATTTT.

A remark on this clonotype: Just one base apart from a much larger clone, this may be a read error. The CDR3 loop reads CASRSGLHGNLPLHF. Here the CDR3 DNA reads TGCGCCAGCAGGTCTGGGCTTCACGGGAATTTACCCCTCCACTTT. The chain recombines TRBV5-1 with TRBJ1-6; D gene ambiguous. The CDR3 sequence is 15 residues long. Germline V gene data show CDR1 as SGHRS and CDR2 as YFSETQ.

Regarding this clonotype: A junction end diverges from the germline sequence, so it may reflect a read error. The J gene is TRBJ2-2, the V gene TRBV9, with D tentatively TRBD1 (6 bases). The CDR3 has 14 residues. Germline V CDR1 and CDR2: SGDLS, YYNGEE. The CDR3 reads CASSTTQGTGERFF. The CDR3 bases are TGTGCCAGCAGCACCACACAGGGTACCGGGGAGCGGTTTTTT. The full variable domain, with the rest looked up from reference TRBV9 and TRBJ2-2, is DSGVTQTPKHLITATGQRVTLRCSPRSGDLSVYWYQQSLDQGLQFLIQYYNGEERAKGNILERFSAQQFPDLHSELNLSSLELGDSALYFCASSTTQGTGERFFGEGSRLTVL.

As regards this clonotype: The junction differs from germline at one of its ends, possibly a read error. The rearrangement links TRBV7-9 to TRBJ2-5, with 7 bases fitting TRBD1. This CDR3 region has 13 residues. Germline-derived CDR1 and CDR2 are SEHNR and FQNEAQ (reference sequence). Here the CDR3 DNA reads TGTGCCAGCAGCCCTACAGGGGAAGAGTCCCAGTACTTC. Protein sequence: CASSPTGEESQYF.